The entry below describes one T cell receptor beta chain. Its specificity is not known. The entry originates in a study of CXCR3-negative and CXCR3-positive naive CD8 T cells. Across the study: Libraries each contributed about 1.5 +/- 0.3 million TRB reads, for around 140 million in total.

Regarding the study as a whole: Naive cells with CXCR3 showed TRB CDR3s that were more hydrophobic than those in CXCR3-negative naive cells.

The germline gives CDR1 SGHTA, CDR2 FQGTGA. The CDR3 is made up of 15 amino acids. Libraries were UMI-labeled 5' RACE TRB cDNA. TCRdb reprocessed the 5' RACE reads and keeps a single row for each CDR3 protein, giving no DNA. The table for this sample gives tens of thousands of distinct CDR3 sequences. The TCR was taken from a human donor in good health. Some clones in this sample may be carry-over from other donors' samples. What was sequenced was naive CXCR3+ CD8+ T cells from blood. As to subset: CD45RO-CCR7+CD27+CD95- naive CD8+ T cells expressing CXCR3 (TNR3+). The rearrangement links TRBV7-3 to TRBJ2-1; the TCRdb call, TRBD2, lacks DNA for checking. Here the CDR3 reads CASSFSPSGGNEQFF.